Below, 9 T cell receptor beta chains from the same sample are listed, as sequenced in a study of beta chain features in type 1 diabetes (dated 2018 in TCRdb). Findings and caveats that apply to the study as a whole: Type 1 diabetes patients showed a moderate but significant shortening of TCRB CDR3 length in all four CD4+ subsets.

Their antigen targets remain unknown. Receptors were amplified or captured by the immunoSEQ multiplex PCR assay. The entire amount of isolated RNA was reverse transcribed using the High Capacity cDNA Reverse Transcription Kit, so the sequenced TCRB transcripts were expressed ones. In its TCRdb copy, this immuneACCESS table keeps in-frame sequences only and misses some clones. Where compared with another copy, unresolved V genes explain less than half of these, and the others have no known cause. The sample table shows some 250,000 clones, and approximately 10% are seen once. The ten largest clones represent about 0.018% of the sample. The sample was naive CD4+ T cells from blood. Sample cell subset or site, as interpreted from the label and publication: true naive CD4+ T cells. All receptors derive from a man aged 25-45 years with type 1 diabetes.

The genes are TRBV2 and TRBJ1-5; D gene ambiguous. The germline CDR1 and CDR2 sequences are SNHLY and FYNNEI. V was shortened by 6 bases and J by 7 bases, with 13 bases between the two germline ends. This CDR3 comprises 13 residues. This CDR3 reads CASREVVRQPQHF. The DNA for the CDR3 is TGTGCCAGCAGGGAGGTCGTCCGCCAGCCCCAGCATTTT.

The chain combines TRBV18 with TRBJ1-1; TRBD1 might be the D (5 bases). V lost 4 bases, J lost 4 bases, and 10 bases lay in between. Per the germline V gene, CDR1 is KGHSH and CDR2 is LQKENI. The CDR3 has 13 residues. DNA for the CDR3: TGTGCCAGCTCACAGGGGAAGAGCACTGAAGCTTTCTTT. Its protein is CASSQGKSTEAFF. The full variable domain, its missing parts supplied by reference TRBV18 and TRBJ1-1, is NAGVMQNPRHLVRRRGQEARLRCSPMKGHSHVYWYRQLPEEGLKFMVYLQKENIIDESGMPKERFSAEFPKEGPSILRIQQVVRGDSAAYFCASSQGKSTEAFFGQGTRLTVV.

This clone was picked up a small number of times. V and J are TRBV7-2 and TRBJ2-1; a weak D match, TRBD2 (6 bases). Germline loops: CDR1 SGHTA, CDR2 FQGNSA. The V gene lost 0 bases and the J gene lost 0 bases, with 9 bases spanning the gap. The CDR3 loop spans 16 amino acids. For the CDR3, the DNA is TGTGCCAGCAGCTTAGCGGCGGGGAGCTCCTACAATGAGCAGTTCTTC. It translates to CASSLAAGSSYNEQFF.

The chain uses TRBV9 and TRBJ1-2, with D hard to call. The CDR3 has 13 amino acids. Trimming left V 5 bases short and J 4 bases short, with 12 bases between. From germline, CDR1 is SGDLS and CDR2 YYNGEE. For the CDR3, the DNA is TGTGCCAGCAGTTCGAGGGCCTCCTATGGCTACACCTTC. Protein: CASSSRASYGYTF.

This clone occurred a few times. V and J are TRBV29-1 and TRBJ2-7, with 9 positions matching TRBD1. CDR1 is SQVTM, CDR2 ANQGSEA, per germline. CDR3 length: 13 amino acids. V dropped 8 bases and J dropped 7; count of bases not matched to a gene: 12. The CDR3 nucleotides are TGCAGCACAGGGACAGGGATGGGTAAAGAGCAGTACTTC. This sequence encodes CSTGTGMGKEQYF.

The chain employs TRBV7-3 and TRBJ1-3; D gene unclear. This CDR3 is built from 16 residues. CDR1 and CDR2 (germline): SGHTA, FQGTGA. The V end lost 1 base, the J end lost 0 bases, and 10 bases lay between the germline ends. The chain's CDR3 is CASSLSGRNSGNTIYF. In DNA form, the CDR3 reads TGTGCCAGCAGCTTAAGCGGCAGAAACTCTGGAAACACCATATATTTT.

Written as DNA, the CDR3 is TGTGCCAGCACCCCGCCGGGACTAGTATCCTACAATGAGCAGTTCTTC. Protein product: CASTPPGLVSYNEQFF. The chain employs TRBV28 and TRBJ2-1; 8 bases align to TRBD2. Germline CDR1 MDHEN, CDR2 SYDVKM. The CDR3 totals 16 residues. V dropped 7 bases and J dropped 1; count of bases not matched to a gene: 9.

V and J are TRBV2 and TRBJ2-1; possible D gene TRBD2, 5 bases. Looked up from germline, CDR1 is SNHLY and CDR2 is FYNNEI. The CDR3 spans 12 residues. Trimming left V 2 bases short and J 9 bases short, with 8 bases between. CDR3 amino acids: CASSETLAEQFF. DNA for the CDR3: TGTGCCAGCAGTGAAACCCTAGCTGAGCAGTTCTTC.

There are a few counts of this clone. The chain employs TRBV6-5 and TRBJ2-5, with TRBD2 as a possible D gene (7 bases). CDR1 and CDR2 from the germline V gene are MNHEY and SVGAGI. The CDR3 contains 15 residues. Deletions cut 7 bases from V and 1 base from J, with 16 bases between. CDR3 in amino acids: CASKVGGATQETQYF. The CDR3 coding sequence is TGTGCCAGCAAAGTGGGGGGGGCTACCCAAGAGACCCAGTACTTC.